The 28 T cell receptor beta chains listed next were all sequenced from one sample in a study of T cell responses to AZD1222 COVID-19 vaccine. Generated by immunoSEQ multiplex PCR, the TCRdb table keeps only in-frame clones and is missing some. The sample carries about 150,000 clones, about 87% recorded once. The sample was peripheral blood, taken on day 0 of AZD1222 vaccination. These receptor sequences come from an adult in good health.

For the CDR3, the DNA is TGTGCCAGCAGCCGTAGCGGGGACTCCTACAATGAGCAGTTCTTC. It translates to CASSRSGDSYNEQFF. The chain joins TRBV7-3 to TRBJ2-1; 8 bases match TRBD2. The CDR3 covers 15 residues. The V and J ends lost 5 bases and 0 bases, in that order; junction bases with no gene match: 3. CDR1 and CDR2 from the germline V gene are SGHTA and FQGTGA.

This chain connects TRBV2 to TRBJ2-1, with a weak D call TRBD2 (6 bases). V lost 10 bases, J lost 7 bases, and 23 bases lay in between. The CDR3 covers 15 residues. Germline values: CDR1 SNHLY, CDR2 FYNNEI. The CDR3 sequence: CATLATRPRGNEQFF. The DNA for the CDR3 is TGTGCCACCTTGGCAACTAGACCCCGGGGGAATGAGCAGTTCTTC.

This clone was observed a handful of times. The rearrangement links TRBV7-2 to TRBJ1-1, with D unresolved. This CDR3 has 14 amino acids. The ends were cut back, 5 bases at V and 2 bases at J, with 12 bases in the middle. The germline gives CDR1 SGHTA, CDR2 FQGNSA. Written as DNA, the CDR3 is TGTGCCAGCAGCCCCCGGGTCGGAAACACTGAAGCTTTCTTT. Translating it yields CASSPRVGNTEAFF.

V usage is TRBV7-2 and J usage is TRBJ2-5, with 7 bases fitting TRBD1. Germline lookup yields CDR1 SGHTA and CDR2 FQGNSA. J gave up 1 base and V 4 bases, and 6 bases lay outside the gene matches. CDR3 length: 15 residues. The CDR3 reads CASSSGTVIQETQYF. The DNA for the CDR3 is TGTGCCAGCAGCTCAGGGACAGTAATCCAAGAGACCCAGTACTTC.

V and J are TRBV30 and TRBJ1-1, with a weak D call TRBD1 (6 bases). CDR3 length: 15 amino acids. Deletions cut 2 bases from V and 6 bases from J, with 19 bases between. Germline CDR1 GTSNPN, CDR2 SVGIG (reference sequence). The CDR3 nucleotides are TGTGCCTGGAGTTCTTGGGGGGGCAGGATACCTGAAGCTTTCTTT. This gives the protein CAWSSWGGRIPEAFF. The variable domain in full, completed from reference TRBV30 and TRBJ1-1, reads SQTIHQWPATLVQPVGSPLSLECTVEGTSNPNLYWYRQAAGRGLQLLFYSVGIGQISSEVPQNLSASRPQDRQFILSSKKLLLSDSGFYLCAWSSWGGRIPEAFFGQGTRLTVV.

The chain joins TRBV7-9 to TRBJ1-1; perhaps TRBD1 as D (5 bases). There are 13 residues in the CDR3. The ends were cut back, 6 bases at V and 1 base at J, with 9 bases in the middle. The V gene's germline CDR1 is SEHNR and CDR2 FQNEAQ (reference sequence). In DNA form, the CDR3 reads TGTGCCAGCAGGGGGGGAGCGAACACTGAAGCTTTCTTT. It codes for CASRGGANTEAFF.

The rearrangement joins TRBV4-3 to TRBJ2-3, with TRBD2 matching over 7 bases. Germline V gene sequence: CDR1 LGHNA, CDR2 YSLEER. The CDR3 has 14 residues. The ends lost 4 bases at V and 4 bases at J; junction bases unmatched: 5. This CDR3 is CASSRGLVADTQYF. DNA for the CDR3: TGCGCCAGCAGCCGCGGACTAGTGGCAGATACGCAGTATTTT.

The rearrangement joins TRBV9 to TRBJ2-7, with a possible D match to TRBD2 (5 bases). The length of the CDR3 is 16 residues. From germline, CDR1 is SGDLS and CDR2 YYNGEE. V lost 3 bases and J lost 4, with 20 bases in between. CDR3 residues: CASSGRLSPNPYEQYF. CDR3 nucleotide sequence: TGTGCCAGCAGCGGTAGACTATCCCCGAACCCTTACGAGCAGTACTTC.

The chain couples TRBV4-2 to TRBJ1-3; no clear D gene. V was pared by 0 bases and J by 0 bases, with 9 bases between. Germline assignment: CDR1 LGHNA and CDR2 YNFKEQ. This CDR3 is built from 16 residues. The CDR3 protein is CASSQDDGLSGNTIYF. In nucleotides, the CDR3 is TGTGCCAGCAGCCAAGATGACGGTCTCTCTGGAAACACCATATATTTT.

The V gene is TRBV11-1, the J gene TRBJ2-1, with D possibly being TRBD1 or TRBD2 (5 bases each). This CDR3 spans 15 amino acids. Per the germline V gene, CDR1 is SGHAT and CDR2 is FQDESV (reference sequence). The V gene lost 1 base and the J gene lost 4 bases, with 11 bases spanning the gap. CDR3 sequence reads: CASSLGDPPYNEQFF. Here the CDR3 DNA reads TGTGCCAGCAGCTTAGGGGACCCCCCGTACAATGAGCAGTTCTTC.

The chain joins TRBV7-2 to TRBJ1-2, with D possibly being TRBD1 (5 bases). The CDR3 totals 15 residues. Germline lookup yields CDR1 SGHTA and CDR2 FQGNSA. The V and J ends lost 5 bases and 1 base respectively, with 14 bases between them. The CDR3 coding sequence is TGTGCCAGCAGCCCGCGGGGCGGGGGTAACTATGGCTACACCTTC. It yields the protein CASSPRGGGNYGYTF.

The chain carries TRBV28 and TRBJ2-1; 8 bases match TRBD2. The CDR3 is 14 amino acids. CDR1 and CDR2 (germline): MDHEN, SYDVKM. V lost 2 bases, J lost 4 bases, and 1 base stayed unmatched. In nucleotides, the CDR3 is TGTGCCAGCAGTTTACGGGGGGGTTACAATGAGCAGTTCTTC. As protein: CASSLRGGYNEQFF.

The chain links TRBV3-1 (or the pseudogene TRBV3-2) to TRBJ2-7; 8 bases align to TRBD1. In germline, CDR1 is LGHDT, CDR2 YNNKEL (reference sequence). The CDR3 consists of 12 residues. The V gene end was trimmed by 11 bases and the J gene end by 6 bases; junction bases not matched to a gene: 9. The CDR3 DNA reads as TGTGCCTCCGGCCAAGACAGGGGCGAGCAGTACTTC. It translates to CASGQDRGEQYF.

CDR3 DNA sequence: TGTGCCAGCTCACCGGGGAACCGACAAGAGACCCAGTACTTC. It codes for CASSPGNRQETQYF. The rearrangement links TRBV18 to TRBJ2-5; no firm D call. Germline V CDR1 and CDR2: KGHSH, LQKENI. The CDR3 loop spans 14 amino acids. V was pared by 3 bases and J by 2 bases, with 10 bases between.

The V gene is TRBV3-1 (or the pseudogene TRBV3-2), the J gene TRBJ2-1; 7 nucleotides match TRBD2. V shed 5 bases and J 15 bases; nucleotides not matched to a gene: 10. The CDR3 is 12 amino acids. CDR1 LGHDT and CDR2 YNNKEL come from the germline V gene (reference sequence). DNA of the CDR3: TGTGCCAGCAGCGACGGGAGGCGCCCAGGGTTCTTC. This gives the protein CASSDGRRPGFF.

The chain uses TRBV7-8 and TRBJ1-2; no reliable D call. This CDR3 region has 14 residues. CDR1 is SGHVS, CDR2 FQNEAQ, per germline. The V end was cut by 1 base, the J end by 4 bases, with 10 bases between. The CDR3 reads CASSLVVSSYGYTF. CDR3 sequence (DNA): TGTGCCAGCAGCTTAGTAGTCAGCTCCTATGGCTACACCTTC.

Only one count was recorded for this clone. The J gene is TRBJ1-1, the V gene TRBV9; 12 bases are shared with TRBD1. The length of the CDR3 is 17 residues. J lost 3 bases, V lost 3 bases, and 9 bases had no gene match. The germline CDR1 and CDR2 sequences are SGDLS and YYNGEE. The CDR3 sequence: CASSAPGTGGADTEAFF. CDR3 sequence (DNA): TGTGCCAGCAGCGCGCCCGGGACAGGGGGCGCGGACACTGAAGCTTTCTTT.

This clone was seen a few times. The V gene is TRBV5-4, the J gene TRBJ1-6; D gene unclear. This CDR3 comprises 15 residues. Trimming removed 4 bases at V and 6 bases at J, with 14 bases between. In germline, CDR1 is SGHNT, CDR2 YYREEE (reference sequence). CDR3: CASSLGQLSNSPLHF. CDR3 coding DNA: TGTGCCAGCAGCCTCGGCCAGCTGAGTAATTCACCCCTCCACTTT. Full variable domain (remainder filled in from reference TRBV5-4 and TRBJ1-6): ETGVTQSPTHLIKTRGQQVTLRCSSQSGHNTVSWYQQALGQGPQFIFQYYREEENGRGNFPPRFSGLQFPNYSSELNVNALELDDSALYLCASSLGQLSNSPLHFGNGTRLTVT.

A remark on this clone: One junction end does not reproduce the germline sequence, and a read error may be involved. This rearrangement joins TRBV30 to TRBJ1-6, with a weak D call TRBD1 (6 bases). This CDR3 region has 12 residues. Per the germline V gene, CDR1 is GTSNPN and CDR2 is SVGIG (reference sequence). CDR3 sequence: CAWSIPPGHQKF. The CDR3 region has the DNA TGTGCCTGGAGTATTCCTCCGGGACACCAGAAATTT. Filled out from reference TRBV30 and TRBJ1-6, the complete variable domain reads SQTIHQWPATLVQPVGSPLSLECTVEGTSNPNLYWYRQAAGRGLQLLFYSVGIGQISSEVPQNLSASRPQDRQFILSSKKLLLSDSGFYLCAWSIPPGHQKFGNGTRLTVT.

A few counts support this clone. In nucleotides, the CDR3 is TGTGCCATCAGTGCTGGACAGGGCGTCTACACCTTC. Protein: CAISAGQGVYTF. The rearrangement joins TRBV10-3 to TRBJ1-2, with 8 positions matching TRBD1. Trimming removed 4 bases from V and 10 bases from J; junction bases left unmatched: 5. The CDR3 is 12 amino acids. Germline-derived CDR1 and CDR2 are ENHRY and SYGVKD.

The chain employs TRBV11-1 and TRBJ2-5, with 11 bases fitting TRBD2. Germline CDR1 is SGHAT and CDR2 is FQDESV (reference sequence). The CDR3 consists of 16 residues. Trimming cost V 4 bases and J 4 bases; bases outside gene matches: 8. As DNA, the CDR3 is TGTGCCAGCAGCTCCATAGCGGGAGGGCCGCTAGAGACCCAGTACTTC. This sequence encodes CASSSIAGGPLETQYF.

The V and J genes are TRBV4-3 and TRBJ1-2; 10 bases agree with TRBD1. Losses at the gene ends were 4 bases for V and 7 bases for J; bases not matched to a gene: 3. The CDR3 runs 13 residues. Germline V gene lookup returns CDR1 LGHNA and CDR2 YSLEER. The CDR3 loop reads CASSPGQGSGYTF. CDR3 bases: TGCGCCAGCAGCCCGGGACAGGGGTCTGGCTACACCTTC.

The V gene is TRBV5-1, the J gene TRBJ1-4; perhaps TRBD1 as D (6 bases). From germline, CDR1 is SGHRS and CDR2 YFSETQ. V was clipped by 7 bases and J by 3 bases, with 16 bases between them. The CDR3 extends over 15 amino acids. CDR3 DNA: TGCGCCAGCCCCCCAGGGCGGGGGCCTAATGAAAAACTGTTTTTT. This codes for CASPPGRGPNEKLFF.

The rearrangement uses TRBV7-3 and TRBJ2-1; maybe TRBD2 (6 bases). Germline V gene data show CDR1 as SGHTA and CDR2 as FQGTGA. Between the trimmed V and J ends, which lost 6 bases and 6 bases, there was a span of 12 bases. The CDR3 contains 13 residues. The CDR3 DNA follows: TGTGCCAGCAGTTTTGGGACTGCCAATGAGCAGTTCTTC. Its protein is CASSFGTANEQFF.

V is TRBV5-1 and J is TRBJ2-7, with D hard to call. There are 15 residues in the CDR3. Germline V gives CDR1 SGHRS, CDR2 YFSETQ. The V and J ends lost 1 base and 0 bases respectively, with 11 bases between them. CDR3 coding DNA: TGCGCCAGCAGCTTGATCGTACCCTCCTCCTACGAGCAGTACTTC. It codes for CASSLIVPSSYEQYF.

The gene calls are TRBV28 and TRBJ1-6; tentatively, D is TRBD1 (6 bases). In germline, CDR1 is MDHEN, CDR2 SYDVKM. V gave up 4 bases and J gave up 10 bases, with 8 bases separating them. CDR3 length: 12 residues. CDR3 bases: TGTGCCAGCAGTTCAGGGGAATCACCCCTCCACTTT. Translation gives CASSSGESPLHF.

The V and J genes are TRBV7-2 and TRBJ2-1, with a tentative D call TRBD1 (6 bases). The CDR3 spans 14 residues. Per the germline V gene, CDR1 is SGHTA and CDR2 is FQGNSA. Trimming pared 0 bases from V and 8 bases from J, leaving 11 bases between. The chain's CDR3 is CASSLAQGVDEQFF. DNA of the CDR3: TGTGCCAGCAGCTTAGCACAGGGTGTAGATGAGCAGTTCTTC.

This chain uses TRBV7-9 with TRBJ2-7; D is possibly TRBD1 or TRBD2 (5 bases each). CDR1 and CDR2 (germline): SEHNR, FQNEAQ (reference sequence). The CDR3 sequence is 15 residues long. The V and J ends lost 4 bases and 5 bases respectively, with 18 bases between them. CDR3 protein: CASSSSTVGVDEQYF. The CDR3 DNA reads TGTGCCAGCAGCTCCTCTACAGTGGGGGTTGACGAGCAGTACTTC.